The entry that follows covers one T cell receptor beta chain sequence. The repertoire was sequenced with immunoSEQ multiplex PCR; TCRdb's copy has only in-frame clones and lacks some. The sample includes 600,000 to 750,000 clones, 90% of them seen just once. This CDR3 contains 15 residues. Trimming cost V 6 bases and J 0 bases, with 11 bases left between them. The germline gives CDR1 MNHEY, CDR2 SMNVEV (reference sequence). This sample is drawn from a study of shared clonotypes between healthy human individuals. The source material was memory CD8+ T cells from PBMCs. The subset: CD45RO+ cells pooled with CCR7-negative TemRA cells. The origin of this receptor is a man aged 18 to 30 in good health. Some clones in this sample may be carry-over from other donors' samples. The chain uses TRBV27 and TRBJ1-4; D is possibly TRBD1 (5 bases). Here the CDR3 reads CASSSGTATNEKLFF. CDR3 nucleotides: TGTGCCAGCAGCTCGGGGACCGCAACTAATGAAAAACTGTTTTTT.